The 4 T cell receptor beta chains given below trace back to one sample, sequenced in a study of cytomegalovirus exposure and HLA in healthy donors. The PCR was carried out with 60 Vbeta primers and 13 Jbeta primers. The method was immunoSEQ multiplex PCR; TCRdb's version includes in-frame clones alone and lacks a portion of them. Among tens of thousands of clones listed, around 10% were seen once. The sequencing sample was made of PBMCs. The receptors come from a man between 60 and 75 years old in good health and CMV-seropositive.

This chain links TRBV5-6 with TRBJ2-7; a possible D gene is TRBD1 (5 bases). Germline V lookup: CDR1 SGHDT, CDR2 YYEEEE. Trimming took off 2 bases at V and 6 bases at J, with 12 bases between the two ends. This CDR3 has 13 residues. CDR3 DNA sequence: TGTGCCAGCAGCTTTGCTGGGGCGGTCGAGCAGTACGTC. Amino acid sequence: CASSFAGAVEQYV.

This chain connects TRBV6-5 to TRBJ2-1; 10 nucleotides align to TRBD2. Trimming took 6 bases from V and 5 from J; bases not matched to a gene: 7. The length of the CDR3 is 15 residues. The V gene's germline CDR1 is MNHEY and CDR2 SVGAGI. CDR3 nucleotides: TGTGCCAGCAGCCCCGGACTAGCGGCCAACAATGAGCAGTTCTTC. This translates into CASSPGLAANNEQFF.

This clone was seen more than once but under ten times. This chain connects TRBV7-2 to TRBJ1-4; TRBD1 agrees at 8 bases. The trim removed 5 bases at V and 8 bases at J, leaving 4 bases unmatched. The CDR3 has 13 amino acids. Germline-derived CDR1 and CDR2 are SGHTA and FQGNSA. The CDR3 here is CASSTRTGEKLFF. As DNA, the CDR3 is TGTGCCAGCAGCACTAGGACAGGGGAAAAACTGTTTTTT. The full variable domain, its missing parts supplied by reference TRBV7-2 and TRBJ1-4, is GAGVSQSPSNKVTEKGKDVELRCDPISGHTALYWYRQSLGQGLEFLIYFQGNSAPDKSGLPSDRFSAERTGGSVSTLTIQRTQQEDSAVYLCASSTRTGEKLFFGSGTQLSVL.

A few counts support this clone. This chain links TRBV9 with TRBJ1-1; D is undetermined. Germline loops: CDR1 SGDLS, CDR2 YYNGEE. Trimming removed 0 bases from V and 2 bases from J, with 14 bases in between. This CDR3 has 16 residues. CDR3 sequence (DNA): TGTGCCAGCAGCGTAGTAGCGGCCGTTGGCAACACTGAAGCTTTCTTT. Protein: CASSVVAAVGNTEAFF.